These 3 T cell receptor beta chains were sequenced from one sample in a study of shared clonotypes between healthy human individuals. The table came from immunoSEQ multiplex PCR; TCRdb's copy has only in-frame clones and leaves some out. Of approximately 2.5 million clones in the sample, over 85% were seen once. Sequenced sample: naive CD4+ T cells from PBMCs. The subset is: CD45RA+ positively selected. The receptor source for this set is a man between 18 and 29 years old in good health. Some clones in this sample may be carry-over from other donors' samples.

This clone was seen just once. The sample contains more than one DNA sequence encoding this CDR3. This chain links TRBV10-2 with TRBJ2-5; a possible D gene is TRBD1 (6 bases). This CDR3 spans 13 amino acids. Trimming pared 9 bases from V and 1 base from J, leaving 12 bases between. The germline CDR1 and CDR2 sequences are WSHSY and SAAADI. The CDR3 DNA reads as TGCGCCAGTCGAAGGGGGATCCAAGAGACCCAGTACTTC. Protein product: CASRRGIQETQYF.

The chain has TRBV4-1 and TRBJ2-5; D is unclear. Germline V CDR1 and CDR2: MGHRA, YSYEKL. V was clipped by 2 bases and J by 4 bases, with 5 bases between them. The CDR3 has 12 residues. The CDR3 protein is CASSQPLETQYF. The CDR3, as DNA: TGCGCCAGCAGCCAACCCTTAGAGACCCAGTACTTC.

The genes are TRBV4-1 and TRBJ2-1; possibly TRBD2 for D (5 bases). CDR3 length: 14 amino acids. The V gene's germline CDR1 is MGHRA and CDR2 YSYEKL. V lost 1 base and J lost 8, with 12 bases in between. CDR3 DNA: TGCGCCAGCAGCCAAGGACCGGGGTGGTATGAGCAGTTCTTC. Amino acids: CASSQGPGWYEQFF.